These T cell receptor beta chains were read from a single sample in a study of response to subunit inactivated influenza vaccine. Each CDR3 protein gets one entry after TCRdb re-called the RT-PCR reads with MiXCR. Seen here are hundreds of thousands of distinct CDR3 sequences, over 9.5% observed once, and the top ten hold roughly 10%. The starting material was PBMCs from blood, obtained on the day of vaccination. These receptors originate from a man aged 50 to 59 who received an inactivated influenza vaccine. Each CDR3 is given with its conserved first and last residue. D genes are given only for firm matches. Only part of the rows carry a size: once, few, many, or a class if the clone is expanded.

. | TRBJ2-7 | TRBD1 | TRBV5-1 | TGCGCCAGCAGCTTCGGTATGGGGACAGGGGAGGGGGACGAGCAGTACTTC | CASSFGMGTGEGDEQYF
. | TRBJ2-2 | TRBD2 | TRBV3-1 | TGTGCCAGCAGCCCTATAGGACTAGCGTCCGACACCGGGGAGCTGTTTTTT | CASSPIGLASDTGELFF
. | TRBJ1-3 | . | TRBV7-9 | TGTGCCAGCAGCTTAGAGAGCCTGGGAGGCGGAAACACCATATATTTT | CASSLESLGGGNTIYF
. | TRBJ1-5 | . | TRBV2 | TGTGCCAGCAGAGGGCGGGGAGGGCGCAATCAGCCCCAGCATTTT | CASRGRGGRNQPQHF
many | TRBJ2-2 | TRBD1 | TRBV5-1 | TGCGCCAGCAGTTTACCGCATAAAACAGGGGTCAACACCGGGGAGCTGTTTTTT | CASSLPHKTGVNTGELFF
. | TRBJ1-2 | . | TRBV28 | TGTGCCATCCCGTCCTCAGGGGCCGCCAGCTATGGCTACACCTTC | CAIPSSGAASYGYTF
many | TRBJ2-7 | TRBD2 | TRBV18 | TGTGCCAGCTCACCTCCATTACCCGGGACTAGCCCAACAGAGCAGTACTTC | CASSPPLPGTSPTEQYF
few | TRBJ2-1 | TRBD2 | TRBV18 | TGTGCCAGCTCACCAGCCTCGACTAGCGGGGTCTACAATGAGCAGTTCTTC | CASSPASTSGVYNEQFF
few | TRBJ1-1 | . | TRBV4-3 | TGCGCCAGCAGCCATAGGGGGGGCACTGAAGCTTTCTTT | CASSHRGGTEAFF
many | TRBJ2-7 | . | TRBV5-1 | TGCGCCAGCAGCTTGGCCCTGTGGAACGAGCAGTACTTC | CASSLALWNEQYF
many | TRBJ2-1 | TRBD2 | TRBV15 | TGTGCCACCAGCAGAATTAGCGGGGGAGGGGGTGAGCAGTTCTTC | CATSRISGGGGEQFF
. | TRBJ2-7 | . | TRBV28 | TGTGCCAGCAACCCGATACAGAGAACCTACGAGCAGTACTTC | CASNPIQRTYEQYF
. | TRBJ1-5 | TRBD1 | TRBV2 | TGTGCCAGCAATAGCCGGGACAGGGGGCATCCCCAGCATTTT | CASNSRDRGHPQHF
many | TRBJ2-5 | TRBD2 | TRBV20-1 | TGCAGTGCTACGTGGGAGGGCCCAGAGACCCAGTACTTC | CSATWEGPETQYF
. | TRBJ2-2 | . | TRBV10-3 | TGTGCCATCACCAGGGGTGAAGGAAGCGGGGAGCTGTTTTTT | CAITRGEGSGELFF
few | TRBJ2-1 | TRBD2 | TRBV6-2/TRBV6-3 | TGTGCCAGCAGGACTAGCGGGGGTACTTGGGAGCAGTTCTTC | CASRTSGGTWEQFF
few | TRBJ1-5 | . | TRBV24-1 | TGTGCCACCAGTGCTCGAGGGGTGGGAGGGCAGCCCCAGCATTTT | CATSARGVGGQPQHF
few | TRBJ2-1 | . | TRBV14 | TGTGCCAGCAGCGATAAATGGACGCCATACAATGAGCAGTTCTTC | CASSDKWTPYNEQFF
few | TRBJ1-1 | TRBD1 | TRBV29-1 | TGCAGCGTTGCCCAGACAGGGAGGACTGAAGCTTTCTTT | CSVAQTGRTEAFF
. | TRBJ2-7 | . | TRBV7-2 | TGTGCCAGCAGCTTAGCCTGGACGGGTCGACACCTCTCCTACGAGCAGTACTTC | CASSLAWTGRHLSYEQYF
few | TRBJ1-2 | . | TRBV5-1 | TGCGCCAGCAGATATACAGGGTTTGCCTATGGCTACACCTTC | CASRYTGFAYGYTF
many | TRBJ2-2 | . | TRBV5-1 | TGCGCCAGCTTGACGTGGACCGGGGAGCTGTTTTTT | CASLTWTGELFF
few | TRBJ2-5 | TRBD1 | TRBV7-9 | TGTGCCAGCTCCATCACCCCCCGGACAGGCCAAGAGACCCAGTACTTC | CASSITPRTGQETQYF
. | TRBJ2-3 | . | TRBV5-6 | TGTGCCAGCAGCCTTACTAGCTTCGGTGTGACAGATACGCAGTATTTT | CASSLTSFGVTDTQYF
. | TRBJ1-1 | . | TRBV29-1 | TGCAGCGTGACGGGCAGGGCGACCACTGAAGCTTTCTTT | CSVTGRATTEAFF
many | TRBJ1-5 | . | TRBV4-2 | TGTGCCAGCAGCCAAGATCTGGGGAGGCAGCCCCAGCATTTT | CASSQDLGRQPQHF
. | TRBJ2-1 | . | TRBV20-1 | TGCAGTGCCGAAGGACAGCTTTGGGGTGAGCAGTTCTTC | CSAEGQLWGEQFF
few | TRBJ2-1 | TRBD1 | TRBV3-1 | TGTGCCAGCAGAAAAACCGGGACAGCGTACAATGAGCAGTTCTTC | CASRKTGTAYNEQFF